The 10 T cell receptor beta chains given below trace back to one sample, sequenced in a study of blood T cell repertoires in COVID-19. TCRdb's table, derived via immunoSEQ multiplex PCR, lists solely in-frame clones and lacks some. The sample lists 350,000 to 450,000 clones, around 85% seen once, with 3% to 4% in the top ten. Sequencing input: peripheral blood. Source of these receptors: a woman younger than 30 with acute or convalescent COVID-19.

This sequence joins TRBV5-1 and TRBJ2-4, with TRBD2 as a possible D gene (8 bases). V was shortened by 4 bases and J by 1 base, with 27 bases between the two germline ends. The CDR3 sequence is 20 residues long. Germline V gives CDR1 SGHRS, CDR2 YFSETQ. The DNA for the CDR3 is TGCGCCAGCAGCAGAGAGGGGGCGGGAGGCCTTGGCGGGGCCAAAAACATTCAGTACTTC. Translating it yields CASSREGAGGLGGAKNIQYF. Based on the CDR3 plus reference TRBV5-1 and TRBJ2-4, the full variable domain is KAGVTQTPRYLIKTRGQQVTLSCSPISGHRSVSWYQQTPGQGLQFLFEYFSETQRNKGNFPGRFSGRQFSNSRSEMNVSTLELGDSALYLCASSREGAGGLGGAKNIQYFGAGTRLSVL.

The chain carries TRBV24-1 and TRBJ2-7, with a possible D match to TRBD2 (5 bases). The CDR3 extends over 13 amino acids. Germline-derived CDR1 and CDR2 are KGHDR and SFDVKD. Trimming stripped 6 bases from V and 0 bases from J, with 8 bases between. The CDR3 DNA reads TGTGCCACCAGTTCGGACTTCTCCTACGAGCAGTACTTC. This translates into CATSSDFSYEQYF.

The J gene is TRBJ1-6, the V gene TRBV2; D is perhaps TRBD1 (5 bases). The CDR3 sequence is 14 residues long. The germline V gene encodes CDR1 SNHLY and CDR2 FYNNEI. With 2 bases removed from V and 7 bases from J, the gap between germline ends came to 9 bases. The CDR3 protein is CASSERGENSPLHF. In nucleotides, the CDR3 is TGTGCCAGCAGTGAACGGGGGGAAAATTCACCCCTCCACTTT.

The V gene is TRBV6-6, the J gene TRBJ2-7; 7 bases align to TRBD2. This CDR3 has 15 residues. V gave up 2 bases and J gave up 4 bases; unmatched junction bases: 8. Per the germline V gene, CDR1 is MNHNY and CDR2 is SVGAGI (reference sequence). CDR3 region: CASSYGAGASYEQYF. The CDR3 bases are TGTGCCAGCAGTTACGGGGCGGGAGCGTCGTACGAGCAGTACTTC.

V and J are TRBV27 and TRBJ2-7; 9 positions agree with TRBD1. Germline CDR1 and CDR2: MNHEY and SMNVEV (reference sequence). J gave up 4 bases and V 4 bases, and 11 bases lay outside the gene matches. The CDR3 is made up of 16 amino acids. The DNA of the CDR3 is TGTGCCAGCAGTTCGTCCGGGACAGGGACCTTTTACGAGCAGTACTTC. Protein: CASSSSGTGTFYEQYF.

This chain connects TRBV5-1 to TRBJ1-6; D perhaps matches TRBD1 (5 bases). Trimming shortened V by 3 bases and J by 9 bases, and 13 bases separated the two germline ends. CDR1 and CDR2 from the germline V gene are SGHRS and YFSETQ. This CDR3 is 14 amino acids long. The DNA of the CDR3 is TGCGCCAGCAGCTACGGGGGGAAGGGTTCACCCCTCCACTTT. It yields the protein CASSYGGKGSPLHF. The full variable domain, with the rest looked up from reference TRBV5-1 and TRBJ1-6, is KAGVTQTPRYLIKTRGQQVTLSCSPISGHRSVSWYQQTPGQGLQFLFEYFSETQRNKGNFPGRFSGRQFSNSRSEMNVSTLELGDSALYLCASSYGGKGSPLHFGNGTRLTVT.

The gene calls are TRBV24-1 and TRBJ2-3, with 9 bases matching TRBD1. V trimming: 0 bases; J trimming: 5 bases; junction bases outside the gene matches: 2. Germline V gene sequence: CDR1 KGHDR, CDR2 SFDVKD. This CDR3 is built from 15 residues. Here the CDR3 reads CATSDLDRGVDTQYF. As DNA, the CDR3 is TGTGCCACCAGTGATTTGGACAGGGGGGTAGATACGCAGTATTTT.

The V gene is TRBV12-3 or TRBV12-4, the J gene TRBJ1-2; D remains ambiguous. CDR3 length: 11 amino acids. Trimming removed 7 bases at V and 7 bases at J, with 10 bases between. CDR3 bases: TGTGCCAGCATATTAGGCGGTGGCTACACCTTC. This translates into CASILGGGYTF.

The DNA for the CDR3 is TGCGCCAGCAGCGTCGGGACAGGGGTTGGGAACACTGAAGCTTTCTTT. Translated: CASSVGTGVGNTEAFF. The chain carries TRBV5-1 and TRBJ1-1, with 10 bases identical to TRBD1. The CDR3 has 16 amino acids. Germline loops: CDR1 SGHRS, CDR2 YFSETQ. V was pared by 4 bases and J by 1 base, with 7 bases of the junction left unmatched.

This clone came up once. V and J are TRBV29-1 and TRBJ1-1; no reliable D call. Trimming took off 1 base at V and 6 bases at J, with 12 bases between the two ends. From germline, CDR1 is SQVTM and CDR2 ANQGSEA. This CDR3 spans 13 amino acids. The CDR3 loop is CSVEARRRAEAFF. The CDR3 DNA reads TGCAGCGTTGAAGCCCGGAGACGGGCTGAAGCTTTCTTT.